The clone carrying this T cell receptor (beta chain) was seen a single time. Its antigen remains unidentified. Germline lookup yields CDR1 DFQATT and CDR2 SNEGSKA (reference sequence). The CDR3 totals 15 residues. With 8 bases clipped from V and 4 bases from J, the junction kept 7 bases outside the gene matches. These data come from a study of blood T cells in healthy people across ages. Study findings and constraints: The unknown donor CMV status may have confounded expanded clonotype changes. It was the long-lived donors that had more naive CD4+ cells and higher diversity than aged donors. Using unsorted PBMCs precluded a conclusive naive versus antigen-experienced comparison.

A sample-barcoded 5' primer and a J-beta primer mix were used in a second PCR of about 7 to 12 cycles. Each cDNA molecule was tagged by a template-switch adaptor that had 12 random nucleotides. Via MiXCR, TCRdb re-called the 5' RACE reads, giving one row per CDR3 protein. The table records 2 million or so distinct CDR3 sequences, roughly 50% of them present only once. The rearrangement uses TRBV20-1 and TRBJ2-2; 13 bases match TRBD2. Material for sequencing was blood. The receptor was isolated from a woman aged 40 to 49 in good health. CDR3 sequence (DNA): TGCAGTTCAACTAGCGGGGGGGACTTCACCGGGGAGCTGTTTTTT. This gives the protein CSSTSGGDFTGELFF.